The 10 T cell receptor beta chains given below trace back to one sample, sequenced in a study of cytotoxic CD8 clonotypes in ibrutinib-treated CLL. Assay: immunoSEQ multiplex PCR; the TCRdb copy retains only in-frame clones and omits some. The sample consists of roughly 200,000 clones, about three quarters of them appearing once. The material sequenced was PBMCs, taken after 12 months of ibrutinib treatment. The receptors were gathered from a human donor with chronic lymphocytic leukemia.

This chain joins TRBV6-6 and TRBJ1-6; D not certain. This CDR3 is built from 14 residues. Trimming removed 8 bases from V and 10 bases from J, with 18 bases in between. Germline CDR1 reads MNHNY; CDR2 reads SVGAGI (reference sequence). The CDR3 here is CASRKAGEMSPLHF. CDR3 sequence (DNA): TGTGCCAGCCGGAAGGCCGGGGAGATGTCACCCCTCCACTTT.

This clone came up many times. The chain is built from TRBV19 and TRBJ1-1; D is undetermined. The ends were cut back, 2 bases at V and 4 bases at J, with 11 bases in the middle. Germline CDR1 and CDR2: LNHDA and SQIVND (reference sequence). This CDR3 contains 14 residues. The CDR3 protein is CASSISRGSTEAFF. The CDR3 bases are TGTGCCAGTAGTATATCCCGGGGTAGCACTGAAGCTTTCTTT.

The CDR3 region has the DNA TGCAGCGTCGCTACAGGGACTGGGGCCAACGTCCTGACTTTC. It encodes CSVATGTGANVLTF. This chain connects TRBV29-1 to TRBJ2-6, with D tentatively TRBD1 (6 bases). V dropped 6 bases and J dropped 2 bases, with 11 bases sitting between them. The CDR3 extends over 14 amino acids. Per germline, CDR1 SQVTM and CDR2 ANQGSEA.

This chain uses TRBV5-1 with TRBJ2-1; 8 positions match TRBD1. This CDR3 region has 14 residues. Trimming took 5 bases from V and 9 from J; bases not matched to a gene: 10. Germline loops: CDR1 SGHRS, CDR2 YFSETQ. The CDR3, as DNA: TGCGCCAGCAGGTCATCGGACAGGGCTCCTGAGCAGTTCTTC. Translated, it gives CASRSSDRAPEQFF.

The chain employs TRBV27 and TRBJ2-1; TRBD2 matches 9 bases. V shed 5 bases, J shed 6 bases, and the junction held 8 bases outside the gene matches. Germline lookup yields CDR1 MNHEY and CDR2 SMNVEV (reference sequence). This CDR3 is 15 amino acids long. The CDR3 protein is CASSSPKREANEQFF. The CDR3 nucleotides read TGTGCCAGCAGTAGCCCCAAGCGGGAGGCCAATGAGCAGTTCTTC.

This clone was counted between two and nine times. This sequence joins TRBV5-1 and TRBJ1-1; D unresolved. The ends were cut back, 0 bases at V and 0 bases at J, with 6 bases in the middle. The germline V gene has CDR1 SGHRS and CDR2 YFSETQ. The CDR3 runs to 14 residues. CDR3 in DNA: TGCGCCAGCAGCTTGGGGAACATGAACACTGAAGCTTTCTTT. This gives the protein CASSLGNMNTEAFF.

The DNA of the CDR3 is TGCGCCAGCAGCTTGGCGGGAATGAACACTGAAGCTTTCTTT. It is translated as CASSLAGMNTEAFF. The chain links TRBV5-1 to TRBJ1-1; D gene ambiguous. V was shortened by 0 bases and J by 0 bases, with 6 bases between the two germline ends. Per germline, CDR1 SGHRS and CDR2 YFSETQ. CDR3 length: 14 residues.

The V call is TRBV10-3, the J call TRBJ2-2; 7 nucleotides line up with TRBD1. The CDR3 loop spans 14 amino acids. The trim removed 5 bases at V and 3 bases at J, leaving 3 bases unmatched. Germline loops: CDR1 ENHRY, CDR2 SYGVKD. The CDR3 bases are TGTGCCATCAGTACAGGGGCAGACACCGGGGAGCTGTTTTTT. Translating it yields CAISTGADTGELFF.

The chain uses TRBV28 and TRBJ2-5, with 9 bases lining up with TRBD2. The ends lost 6 bases at V and 5 bases at J; junction bases unmatched: 10. CDR1 is MDHEN and CDR2 is SYDVKM in the germline V gene. CDR3 length equals 15 residues. Here the CDR3 DNA reads TGTGCCAGCAGCCCCATAGCGGGAGAGGATGAGACCCAGTACTTC. It codes for CASSPIAGEDETQYF.

The chain combines TRBV7-6 with TRBJ1-4; D not certain. The CDR3 extends over 16 amino acids. The germline CDR1 and CDR2 sequences are SGHVS and FNYEAQ. Trimming removed 2 bases at V and 8 bases at J, with 18 bases between. The chain's CDR3 is CASSLFRTLGGEKLFF. DNA for the CDR3: TGTGCCAGCAGCTTATTTCGGACTTTAGGAGGGGAAAAACTGTTTTTT. The full variable domain, its missing parts supplied by reference TRBV7-6 and TRBJ1-4, is GAGVSQSPRYKVTKRGQDVALRCDPISGHVSLYWYRQALGQGPEFLTYFNYEAQQDKSGLPNDRFSAERPEGSISTLTIQRTEQRDSAMYRCASSLFRTLGGEKLFFGSGTQLSVL.